These 25 T cell receptor beta chains were sequenced from one sample in a study of cytomegalovirus exposure and HLA in healthy donors. Primers: 60 Vbeta forward and 13 Jbeta reverse. Produced via immunoSEQ multiplex PCR; TCRdb's table is partial and in-frame only. Among about 120,000 clones listed, approximately 80% were seen once. Input material: PBMCs. The receptors were sampled from a man aged 18 to 30 in good health and CMV-seropositive.

The chain employs TRBV30 and TRBJ2-7; 7 nucleotides match TRBD1. J lost 2 bases, V lost 3 bases, and 4 bases had no gene match. Germline lookup yields CDR1 GTSNPN and CDR2 SVGIG (reference sequence). This CDR3 spans 13 amino acids. The CDR3 DNA reads as TGTGCCTGGAGACCGGGACAGACCTACGAGCAGTACTTC. Its translation: CAWRPGQTYEQYF.

The rearrangement links TRBV15 to TRBJ2-3; D possibly corresponds to TRBD1 (5 bases). Per the germline V gene, CDR1 is LNHNV and CDR2 is YYDKDF (reference sequence). Between the trimmed V and J ends, which lost 5 bases and 0 bases, there was a span of 18 bases. The CDR3 covers 17 residues. CDR3 region: CATSRTWGGTSTDTQYF. The CDR3 DNA follows: TGTGCCACCAGCCGGACCTGGGGCGGAACTAGCACAGATACGCAGTATTTT.

In regard to this clone: Lacking the conserved final phenylalanine or tryptophan, this CDR3 likely reflects a read error. The DNA is omitted, as the CDR3 cannot be located on it reliably, and the CDR3 follows TCRdb's listing. The V call is TRBV2, the J call TRBJ1-1; the table's D call, TRBD1, was not checked against the DNA. 10 amino acids form the CDR3, both terminal residues included. Germline CDR1 and CDR2: SNHLY and FYNNEI. The CDR3: CASTPEQGGL.

The chain carries TRBV27 and TRBJ1-1; 9 bases agree with TRBD1. CDR3 length equals 15 residues. Germline-derived CDR1 and CDR2 are MNHEY and SMNVEV (reference sequence). The trim removed 4 bases at V and 4 bases at J, leaving 7 bases unmatched. As DNA, the CDR3 is TGTGCCAGCAGTTACAGGGGGCTATCGTTCACTGAAGCTTTCTTT. This codes for CASSYRGLSFTEAFF.

The V call is TRBV18, the J call TRBJ2-1, with 7 bases that match TRBD2. CDR1 is KGHSH, CDR2 LQKENI, per germline. Trimming took 3 bases from V and 9 from J; bases not matched to a gene: 11. The CDR3 is 15 amino acids. CDR3 region: CASSPVRREVCEQFF. In DNA form, the CDR3 reads TGTGCCAGCTCACCCGTACGACGGGAGGTCTGTGAGCAGTTCTTC.

The chain couples TRBV7-8 to TRBJ1-5; D is perhaps TRBD1 (6 bases). The germline CDR1 and CDR2 sequences are SGHVS and FQNEAQ. V was trimmed by 5 bases and J by 5 bases, leaving 13 bases between them. The CDR3 runs 14 residues. This CDR3 reads CASSLKGEYQPQHF. CDR3 coding DNA: TGTGCCAGCAGCCTGAAGGGGGAATATCAGCCCCAGCATTTT.

This rearrangement joins TRBV5-8 to TRBJ2-5, with a weak D call TRBD1 (6 bases). The J call may be mistaken, given a closer DNA end match to TRBJ2-7. This CDR3 is built from 16 residues. CDR1 and CDR2 from the germline V gene are SGHTS and YDEGEE. CDR3 DNA sequence: TGTGCCAGCAGCTTTCAGGGACAACCGGGCAACTACGAGCAGTACTTC. This encodes CASSFQGQPGNYEQYF.

The chain employs TRBV4-1 and TRBJ1-2; D perhaps matches TRBD1 (5 bases). Trimming stripped 0 bases from V and 5 bases from J, with 10 bases between. Germline CDR1 is MGHRA and CDR2 is YSYEKL. The CDR3 spans 14 residues. The CDR3 protein is CASSQDPGVYGYTF. The CDR3, as DNA: TGCGCCAGCAGCCAAGATCCGGGGGTATATGGCTACACCTTC.

The count of this clone is one. The chain couples TRBV5-1 to TRBJ1-1; possibly TRBD1 for D (6 bases). V lost 5 bases to trimming and J lost 0 bases, with 14 bases between them. Germline CDR1 SGHRS, CDR2 YFSETQ. The CDR3 is 15 amino acids. This CDR3 reads CASSIIGQLNTEAFF. In DNA form, the CDR3 reads TGCGCCAGCAGTATTATCGGACAGCTGAACACTGAAGCTTTCTTT.

The chain combines TRBV28 with TRBJ2-5; 8 nucleotides agree with TRBD2. V shed 4 bases and J 5 bases; nucleotides not matched to a gene: 9. Per germline, CDR1 MDHEN and CDR2 SYDVKM. The CDR3 is 15 amino acids. The CDR3 region has the DNA TGTGCCAGCAGTTACCTTGCGGGGGGCAGGGAGACCCAGTACTTC. This codes for CASSYLAGGRETQYF.

This chain links TRBV6-1 with TRBJ2-6; D gene unclear. Germline V gene data show CDR1 as MNHNS and CDR2 as SASEGT. Between the trimmed V and J ends, which lost 6 bases and 0 bases, there was a span of 6 bases. CDR3 length: 14 amino acids. In DNA form, the CDR3 reads TGTGCCAGCAGGCGGCTCTCTGGGGCCAACGTCCTGACTTTC. Protein: CASRRLSGANVLTF.

This clone was seen a handful of times. Other DNA sequences in the same sample also yield this CDR3. The rearrangement uses TRBV27 and TRBJ2-5; 8 bases fit TRBD1. With V trimmed by 4 bases and J by 5 bases, 3 bases remained unmatched. The CDR3 totals 13 residues. The V gene's germline CDR1 is MNHEY and CDR2 SMNVEV (reference sequence). The CDR3 reads CASSSYRGETQYF. The DNA for the CDR3 is TGTGCCAGCAGTTCATACAGGGGGGAGACCCAGTACTTC.

The chain has TRBV6-6 and TRBJ2-7, with D perhaps matching TRBD1 (5 bases). CDR1 and CDR2 from the germline V gene are MNHNY and SVGAGI (reference sequence). Trimming left V 6 bases short and J 2 bases short, with 14 bases between. The length of the CDR3 is 14 residues. The CDR3 DNA is TGTGCCAGCAGACCTGACAGTCCCCCCTACGAGCAGTACTTC. It yields the protein CASRPDSPPYEQYF.

This sequence joins TRBV7-9 and TRBJ1-1, with D possibly TRBD1 on 5 matching bases. The CDR3 has 16 amino acids. The germline gives CDR1 SEHNR, CDR2 FQNEAQ (reference sequence). Trimming took off 3 bases at V and 0 bases at J, with 14 bases between the two ends. As DNA, the CDR3 is TGTGCCAGCAGCTTGAGACCCGACAGAGTGAACACTGAAGCTTTCTTT. Translated: CASSLRPDRVNTEAFF.

V usage is TRBV2 and J usage is TRBJ2-1; unclear D gene. The CDR3 totals 13 residues. The germline gives CDR1 SNHLY, CDR2 FYNNEI. Trimming cost V 8 bases and J 0 bases, with 8 bases left between them. The CDR3 loop is CASLRVSYNEQFF. CDR3 in DNA: TGTGCCAGCCTCCGGGTCTCCTACAATGAGCAGTTCTTC.

The V and J genes are TRBV27 and TRBJ1-1; TRBD1 is a possible D gene (5 bases). This CDR3 has 14 residues. Trimming shortened V by 5 bases and J by 5 bases, and 15 bases separated the two germline ends. Looked up from germline, CDR1 is MNHEY and CDR2 is SMNVEV (reference sequence). The CDR3 here is CASSRRLGGTEAFF. CDR3 DNA sequence: TGTGCCAGCAGTCGCCGGTTGGGGGGGACTGAAGCTTTCTTT.

The V gene is TRBV19, the J gene TRBJ1-2; D remains unclear. The CDR3 has 17 residues. V gave up 4 bases and J gave up 3 bases, with 21 bases separating them. Germline CDR1 and CDR2: LNHDA and SQIVND (reference sequence). The CDR3 region is CASSKDPLRREDYGYTF. The CDR3 coding sequence is TGTGCCAGTAGTAAAGACCCACTTCGGAGGGAAGACTATGGCTACACCTTC.

The V gene is TRBV10-1, the J gene TRBJ2-3; D is unclear. Trimming stripped 3 bases from V and 1 base from J, with 11 bases between. The length of the CDR3 is 15 residues. CDR1 and CDR2 from the germline V gene are WNHNN and SYGVQD (reference sequence). The CDR3 here is CASSDPDTGTDTQYF. In DNA form, the CDR3 reads TGCGCCAGCAGTGATCCCGACACAGGCACAGATACGCAGTATTTT.

The rearrangement links TRBV5-1 to TRBJ1-1, with 10 bases lining up with TRBD1. V shed 0 bases, J shed 6 bases, and the junction held 5 bases outside the gene matches. There are 15 residues in the CDR3. The germline V gene has CDR1 SGHRS and CDR2 YFSETQ. The CDR3 DNA reads as TGCGCCAGCAGCTTGGGACAGGGGGCGGTCGCTGAAGCTTTCTTT. Amino acid sequence: CASSLGQGAVAEAFF.

This clone was detected only a few times. The CDR3 here is CAWSFTGYGGYTF. The CDR3, as DNA: TGTGCCTGGAGTTTCACAGGGTATGGAGGCTACACCTTC. The chain joins TRBV30 to TRBJ1-2; D is perhaps TRBD1 (6 bases). Germline lookup yields CDR1 GTSNPN and CDR2 SVGIG (reference sequence). V dropped 2 bases and J dropped 8 bases, with 15 bases sitting between them. This CDR3 contains 13 residues.

With respect to this clone: Distinct nucleotide sequences in the sample also encode this CDR3. The genes are TRBV15 and TRBJ2-6, with D maybe TRBD1 (6 bases). V lost 0 bases, J lost 1 base, and 7 bases lay in between. Germline CDR1 reads LNHNV; CDR2 reads YYDKDF (reference sequence). This CDR3 comprises 16 residues. The CDR3: CATSRDRGSGANVLTF. In DNA, the CDR3 is TGTGCCACCAGCAGAGACAGGGGATCTGGGGCCAACGTCCTGACTTTC.

This clone was counted between two and nine times. This chain connects TRBV11-2 to TRBJ2-7; a possible D gene is TRBD1 (5 bases). This CDR3 contains 14 residues. Germline CDR1 and CDR2: SGHAT and FQNNGV. V shed 7 bases and J shed 3 bases, with 16 bases lying between them. CDR3 sequence (DNA): TGTGCCAGCACCCTAGGCGCAGGGTTCTACGAGCAGTACTTC. It codes for CASTLGAGFYEQYF.

V usage is TRBV28 and J usage is TRBJ1-3; no clear D. This CDR3 region has 15 residues. Germline assignment: CDR1 MDHEN and CDR2 SYDVKM. V gave up 4 bases and J gave up 0 bases, with 10 bases separating them. CDR3 in DNA: TGTGCCAGCAGTTCTAATCCCCTCTCTGGAAACACCATATATTTT. Translation gives CASSSNPLSGNTIYF.

The J gene is TRBJ2-2, the V gene TRBV23-1; D may be TRBD1 (5 bases). TRBV23-1 is flagged as an ORF with uncertain function. V shed 7 bases and J shed 1 base, with 16 bases lying between them. The CDR3 sequence is 16 residues long. CDR3 nucleotide sequence: TGCGCCAGCACCAAGGGGCCGAATCTGAACACCGGGGAGCTGTTTTTT. It translates to CASTKGPNLNTGELFF.

This rearrangement joins TRBV9 to TRBJ1-2, with D possibly being TRBD1 (6 bases). The CDR3 runs to 15 residues. Germline-derived CDR1 and CDR2 are SGDLS and YYNGEE. Trimming removed 0 bases at V and 2 bases at J, with 11 bases between. In DNA, the CDR3 is TGTGCCAGCAGCGTAGAGGCACAGGGAAACTATGGCTACACCTTC. Amino acid sequence: CASSVEAQGNYGYTF.